This T cell receptor beta chain was captured by sequencing in a study of Ad26.COV2.S vaccination and SARS-CoV-2 variants. V lost 6 bases and J lost 4, with 21 bases in between. This CDR3 spans 17 amino acids. Germline V CDR1 and CDR2: LGHDT, YNNKEL (reference sequence). Data came from immunoSEQ multiplex PCR; TCRdb stores just in-frame clones and leaves some out. Counted here are more than 150,000 clones, 70% to 90% occurring once; the ten biggest clones make up about 5.5%. The clonotype originates from a human donor who had recovered from COVID-19. This chain connects TRBV3-1 (or the pseudogene TRBV3-2) to TRBJ2-2; D call uncertain. The sequencing here drew on peripheral blood, taken after recovery from COVID-19. This CDR3 is CASSQPALRPGTGELFF. Written as DNA, the CDR3 is TGTGCCAGCAGTCAACCCGCCCTGAGACCCGGCACCGGGGAGCTGTTTTTT.